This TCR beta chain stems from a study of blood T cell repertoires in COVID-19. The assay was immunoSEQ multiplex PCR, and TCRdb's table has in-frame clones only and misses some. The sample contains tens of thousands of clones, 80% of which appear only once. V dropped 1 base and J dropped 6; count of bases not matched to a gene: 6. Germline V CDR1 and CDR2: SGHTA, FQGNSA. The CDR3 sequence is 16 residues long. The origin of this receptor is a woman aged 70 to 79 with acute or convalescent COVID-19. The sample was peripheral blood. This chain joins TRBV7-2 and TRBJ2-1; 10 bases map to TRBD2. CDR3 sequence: CASSLEKSSGSNEQFF. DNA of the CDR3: TGTGCCAGCAGCTTAGAGAAGTCTAGCGGGAGCAATGAGCAGTTCTTC.